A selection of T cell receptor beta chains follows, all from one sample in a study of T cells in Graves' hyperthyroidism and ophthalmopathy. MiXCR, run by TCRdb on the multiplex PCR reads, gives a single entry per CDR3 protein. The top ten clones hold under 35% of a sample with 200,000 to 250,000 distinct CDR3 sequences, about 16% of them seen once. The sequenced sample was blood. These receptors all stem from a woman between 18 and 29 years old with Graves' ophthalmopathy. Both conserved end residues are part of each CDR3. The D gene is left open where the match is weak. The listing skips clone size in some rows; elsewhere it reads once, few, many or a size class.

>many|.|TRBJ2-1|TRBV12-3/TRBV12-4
TGTGCCAGCAGTTTAAACGCCCTTTTCGAGCAGTTCTTC
CASSLNALFEQFF
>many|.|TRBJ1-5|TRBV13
TGTGCCAGCGGAATCCGAGGATCCAATCAGCCCCAGCATTTT
CASGIRGSNQPQHF
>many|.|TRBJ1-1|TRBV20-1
TGCAGTGCTAGAGCCCCCTGGGTGAGCACTGAAGCTTTCTTT
CSARAPWVSTEAFF
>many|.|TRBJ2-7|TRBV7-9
TGTGCCAGCAGCCCCGGGCCGAGCTCCTACGAGCAGTACTTC
CASSPGPSSYEQYF
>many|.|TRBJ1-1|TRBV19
TGTGCCAGTATTCTTAACACTGAAGCTTTCTTT
CASILNTEAFF
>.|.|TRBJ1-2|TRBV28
TGTGCCAGCAGTTTACGGGGGGGCCCCTATGGCTACACCTTC
CASSLRGGPYGYTF
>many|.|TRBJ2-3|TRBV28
TGTGCCAGCAGTCCCCGTCGGGATACGCAGTATTTT
CASSPRRDTQYF
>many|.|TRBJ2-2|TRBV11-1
TGTGCCAGCAGCTTAGTGGGACACCAGTCCCCGAACACCGGGGAGCTGTTTTTT
CASSLVGHQSPNTGELFF
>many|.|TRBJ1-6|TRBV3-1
TGTGCCAGCAGCCACACCTTACAGGACTCACCCCTCCACTTT
CASSHTLQDSPLHF
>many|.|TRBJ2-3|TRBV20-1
TGCAGTGCTGTCCGGGACATACGCACAGATACGCAGTATTTT
CSAVRDIRTDTQYF
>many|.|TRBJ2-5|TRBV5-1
TGCGCCAGCAGCTACTCCGGGACAAGAAGGGAGACCCAGTACTTC
CASSYSGTRRETQYF
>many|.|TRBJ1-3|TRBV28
TGTGCCAGCAGTGGGGGGGGGTACGGAGGAAACACCATATATTTT
CASSGGGYGGNTIYF
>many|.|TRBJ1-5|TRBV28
TGTGCCAGCAGTTTGAAGGCCGCGGGGGTCAATCAGCCCCAGCATTTT
CASSLKAAGVNQPQHF
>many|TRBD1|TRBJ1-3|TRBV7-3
TGTGCCAGCAGCCAAGGGACAGGACCAGTAAACCACTCTGGAAACACCATATATTTT
CASSQGTGPVNHSGNTIYF
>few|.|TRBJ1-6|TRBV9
TGTGCCAGCAGCGTAAATCAGGGGCGGGATTCACCCCTCCACTTT
CASSVNQGRDSPLHF
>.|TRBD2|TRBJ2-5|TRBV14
TGTGCCAGCAGCCAAAGACTAGCGGGAGGAGAGACCCAGTACTTC
CASSQRLAGGETQYF
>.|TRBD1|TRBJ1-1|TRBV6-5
TGTGCCAGCAGTTTGCGGACAGGGGGCTGGAGGATGAACACTGAAGCTTTCTTT
CASSLRTGGWRMNTEAFF
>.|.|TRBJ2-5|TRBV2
TGTGCCACTAGAGGGACAGAGACCCAGTACTTC
CATRGTETQYF
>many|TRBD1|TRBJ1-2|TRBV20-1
TGCAGTGCTGCAGACAGGGGTGTAGGCTATGGCTACACCTTC
CSAADRGVGYGYTF
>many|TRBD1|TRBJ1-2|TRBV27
TGTGCCAGCAGTTTAACAGGGGGCGGTGGCTACACCTTC
CASSLTGGGGYTF
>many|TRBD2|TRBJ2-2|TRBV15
TGTGCCACCAGCAGAGATCTCGAGCGGGGGGCCACCGGGGAGCTGTTTTTT
CATSRDLERGATGELFF
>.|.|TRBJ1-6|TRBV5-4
TGTGCCAGCAGCTTGGGCCAGCCATCGAGCTCCTATAATTCACCCCTCCACTTT
CASSLGQPSSSYNSPLHF
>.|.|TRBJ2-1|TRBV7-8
TGTGCCAGCAGCTTAGCGGTTTCCGTTCTCTCCTACAATGAGCAGTTCTTC
CASSLAVSVLSYNEQFF
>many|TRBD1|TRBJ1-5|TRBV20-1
TGCAGTGCAACCGGGACAGGAGGTTCCTACAATCAGCCCCAGCATTTT
CSATGTGGSYNQPQHF
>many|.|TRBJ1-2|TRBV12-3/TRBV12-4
TGTGCCAGCAGTTCGGACAGTAACTATGGCTACACCTTC
CASSSDSNYGYTF
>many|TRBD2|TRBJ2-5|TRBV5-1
TGCGCCAGCAGCTCCGGGGGAGCGGGAGCTCGGGAGACCCAGTACTTC
CASSSGGAGARETQYF
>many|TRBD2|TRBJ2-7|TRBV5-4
TGTGCCAGCAGCTTGTGGCTAGCGGGAGGCTACGAGCAGTACTTC
CASSLWLAGGYEQYF
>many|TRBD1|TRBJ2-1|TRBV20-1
TGCAGTGCTAGAGAGGACAGGCTCTACAATGAGCAGTTCTTC
CSAREDRLYNEQFF
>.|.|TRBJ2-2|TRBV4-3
TGCGCCAGCAGCTTGGACAGCTTGAACACCGGGGAGCTGTTTTTT
CASSLDSLNTGELFF
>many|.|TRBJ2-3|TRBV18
TGTGCCAGCTCACCACCCGCCCGGGTTAGCACAGATACGCAGTATTTT
CASSPPARVSTDTQYF
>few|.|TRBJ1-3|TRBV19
TGTGCCAGTAGTAATGGGAACAGGGCGGCTGGAAACACCATATATTTT
CASSNGNRAAGNTIYF
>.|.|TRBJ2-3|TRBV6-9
TGTGCCAGCAGTTCAGTTGCCACGCAGTATTTT
CASSSVATQYF
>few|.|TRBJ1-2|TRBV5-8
TGTGCCAGCAGCTTGGGGACAATGAACTATGGCTACACCTTC
CASSLGTMNYGYTF